This T cell receptor (beta chain) was profiled in a study of preoperative IRX-2 immunotherapy in early breast cancer. V was cut by 7 bases and J by 4 bases, with 16 bases left in between. Germline CDR1 and CDR2: LNHDA and SQIVND (reference sequence). This CDR3 comprises 14 residues. Treatment defined: preoperative locoregional IRX-2 cytokine immunotherapy. Samples came from a phase Ib trial of preoperative locoregional IRX-2 cytokine immunotherapy. Generated by immunoSEQ multiplex PCR, the TCRdb table keeps only in-frame clones and is missing some. The sample carries fewer than 25,000 clones, roughly 89% recorded once.

Sequenced here: tumor tissue, sampled after IRX-2 immunotherapy. J is TRBJ1-1 and V is TRBV19; D ambiguous. The TCR sequence derives from a human donor with breast cancer. CDR3 protein: CASNPKPWGTEAFF. DNA for the CDR3: TGTGCCAGTAACCCAAAGCCCTGGGGCACTGAAGCTTTCTTT. Variable domain in full (rest from reference TRBV19 and TRBJ1-1): DGGITQSPKYLFRKEGQNVTLSCEQNLNHDAMYWYRQDPGQGLRLIYYSQIVNDFQKGDIAEGYSVSREKKESFPLTVTSAQKNPTAFYLCASNPKPWGTEAFFGQGTRLTVV.